This T cell receptor beta chain was obtained from a study of technical replicates of blood from a few donors. Clones were sequenced by immunoSEQ multiplex PCR, and TCRdb holds only the in-frame ones, with some missing. The sample contains around 56,000 clones, about 95% of which appear only once. This clone has a single count. Germline CDR1 reads MNHEY; CDR2 reads SMNVEV (reference sequence). The CDR3 spans 15 residues. Trimming cost V 4 bases and J 3 bases; bases outside gene matches: 6. This clonotype was obtained from a human donor in good health. Some clones in this sample may be carry-over from other donors' samples. What was sequenced was PBMCs. This sequence joins TRBV27 and TRBJ2-7, with 10 bases fitting TRBD1. The DNA for the CDR3 is TGTGCCAGCAGTTCAAGACAGGGGGCACGCTACGAGCAGTACTTC. It specifies CASSSRQGARYEQYF.